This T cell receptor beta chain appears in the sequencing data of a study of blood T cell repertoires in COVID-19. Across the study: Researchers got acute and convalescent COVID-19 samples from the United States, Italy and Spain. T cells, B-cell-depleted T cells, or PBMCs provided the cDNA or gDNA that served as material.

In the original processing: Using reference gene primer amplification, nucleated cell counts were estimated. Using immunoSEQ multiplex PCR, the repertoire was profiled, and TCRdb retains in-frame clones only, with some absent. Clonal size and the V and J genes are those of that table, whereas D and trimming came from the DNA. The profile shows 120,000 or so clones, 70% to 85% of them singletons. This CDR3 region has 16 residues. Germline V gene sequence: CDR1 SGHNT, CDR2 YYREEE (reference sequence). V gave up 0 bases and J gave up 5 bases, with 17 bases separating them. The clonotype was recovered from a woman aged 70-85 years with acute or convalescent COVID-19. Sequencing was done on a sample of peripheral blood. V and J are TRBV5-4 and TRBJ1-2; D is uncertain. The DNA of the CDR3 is TGTGCCAGCAGCTTGGCAGGCAGATCGTATTCATATGGCTACACCTTC. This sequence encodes CASSLAGRSYSYGYTF.